The 20 T cell receptor beta chains below all came from one sample that was sequenced in a study of blood T cells in healthy people across ages. Alongside a J-beta primer mix, a sample-barcoded 5' primer served in a second PCR lasting roughly 6 to 11 cycles. Each CDR3 protein gets one entry after TCRdb re-called the 5' RACE reads with MiXCR. The table includes 750,000 to 950,000 distinct CDR3 sequences, about 53% detected once. Sequencing was performed on blood. The receptors were gathered from an elderly man in good health.

The chain links TRBV20-1 to TRBJ1-1, with D unclear. V lost 4 bases and J 1 base, leaving 16 bases between the germline ends. Germline V gene data show CDR1 as DFQATT and CDR2 as SNEGSKA (reference sequence). This CDR3 comprises 15 residues. CDR3 sequence reads: CSAKSIRTGNTEAFF. The CDR3 DNA follows: TGCAGTGCTAAGTCCATTCGGACTGGGAACACTGAAGCTTTCTTT.

CDR3 loop: CASSKREHRYAYF. CDR3 in DNA: TGTGCCAGCAGTAAACGGGAGCACAGATACGCGTATTTT. This sequence joins TRBV12-3 or TRBV12-4 and TRBJ2-3, with D maybe TRBD2 (6 bases). The V end was cut by 5 bases, the J end by 14 bases, with 20 bases between. This CDR3 comprises 13 residues.

This clonotype was recorded a few times. This chain uses TRBV29-1 with TRBJ2-3, with TRBD2 matching 9 bases. J gave up 5 bases and V 6 bases, and 12 bases lay outside the gene matches. Germline CDR1 and CDR2: SQVTM and ANQGSEA. The CDR3 spans 15 residues. The CDR3, as DNA: TGCAGCGTCGTAGCGGGGGCGGTAAACCTAGATACGCAGTATTTT. It specifies CSVVAGAVNLDTQYF.

The V call is TRBV12-3 or TRBV12-4, the J call TRBJ2-3; D is tentatively TRBD1 or TRBD2 (5 bases each). The CDR3 length is 14 residues. V lost 6 bases and J 14 bases, leaving 24 bases between the germline ends. The CDR3 DNA sequence: TGTGCCAGCAGGGTCGTTGGAGAGAGGGGATACGCGTATTTT. Amino acids: CASRVVGERGYAYF.

This clonotype was seen once. Here the CDR3 reads CASSLVTGGAGKNIQYF. The CDR3 DNA reads TGCGCCAGCAGCTTGGTTACGGGGGGGGCTGGCAAAAACATTCAGTACTTC. The chain uses TRBV5-1 and TRBJ2-4, with 8 bases aligning to TRBD2. The CDR3 contains 17 residues. V dropped 0 bases and J dropped 3; count of bases not matched to a gene: 8. Germline V gives CDR1 SGHRS, CDR2 YFSETQ. Drawing the rest from reference TRBV5-1 and TRBJ2-4, the complete variable domain is KAGVTQTPRYLIKTRGQQVTLSCSPISGHRSVSWYQQTPGQGLQFLFEYFSETQRNKGNFPGRFSGRQFSNSRSEMNVSTLELGDSALYLCASSLVTGGAGKNIQYFGAGTRLSVL.

This clonotype occurred many times. The J gene is TRBJ2-2, the V gene TRBV9, with a tentative D call TRBD2 (6 bases). V was cut by 3 bases and J by 2 bases, with 14 bases left in between. CDR1 and CDR2 from the germline V gene are SGDLS and YYNGEE. This CDR3 region has 16 residues. The CDR3 sequence: CASSAREDSNTGELFF. In DNA, the CDR3 is TGTGCCAGCAGCGCAAGGGAGGACTCTAACACCGGGGAGCTGTTTTTT.

The V call is TRBV11-3, the J call TRBJ1-1; D gene unclear. The CDR3 loop spans 13 amino acids. The V gene lost 5 bases and the J gene lost 0 bases, with 7 bases spanning the gap. Germline V lookup: CDR1 SGHNT, CDR2 YENEEA. The CDR3 loop reads CASSHFMNTEAFF. Here the CDR3 DNA reads TGTGCCAGCAGCCATTTCATGAACACTGAAGCTTTCTTT.

V and J are TRBV29-1 and TRBJ2-7; 13 bases are a match to TRBD2. The CDR3 is 13 amino acids. Germline loops: CDR1 SQVTM, CDR2 ANQGSEA. V was pared by 7 bases and J by 6 bases, with 6 bases of the junction left unmatched. CDR3 DNA: TGCAGCGGACGACTAGCGGGAGGAGTCGAGCAGTACTTC. The encoded protein is CSGRLAGGVEQYF.

This clonotype was observed a handful of times. This chain joins TRBV18 and TRBJ2-7; D may correspond to TRBD1 or TRBD2 (5 bases each). The CDR3 totals 14 residues. The V gene lost 3 bases and the J gene lost 8 bases, with 17 bases spanning the gap. Germline CDR1 KGHSH, CDR2 LQKENI. CDR3 residues: CASSPTGTALKQYF. The DNA for the CDR3 is TGTGCCAGCTCACCCACCGGGACGGCTTTAAAGCAGTACTTC.

The chain couples TRBV20-1 to TRBJ2-5; 11 bases map to TRBD2. The closer fit of TRBJ2-7 to the DNA end suggests the J call may be wrong. CDR3 length: 15 residues. The germline gives CDR1 DFQATT, CDR2 SNEGSKA (reference sequence). The CDR3 protein is CSASPLAGAHYEQYF. Written as DNA, the CDR3 is TGCAGTGCTAGCCCACTAGCGGGGGCCCATTACGAGCAGTACTTC.

The rearrangement joins TRBV24-1 to TRBJ2-4; D gene unclear. The J call may not be correct, given that the DNA end is closer to TRBJ2-5. CDR1 and CDR2 (germline): KGHDR, SFDVKD. This CDR3 has 14 amino acids. The CDR3 region has the DNA TGTGCCACCAGTGACCCGGACGGCGTAGGGACCCAGTACTTC. Its protein product is CATSDPDGVGTQYF.

V usage is TRBV9 and J usage is TRBJ2-5; D remains unclear. The end of the DNA fits TRBJ2-7 better, so the J call may be wrong. CDR1 and CDR2 (germline): SGDLS, YYNGEE. The CDR3 extends over 13 amino acids. In DNA form, the CDR3 reads TGTGCCAGCAGCCGGAGACCCCCCTACGAGCAGTACTTC. This codes for CASSRRPPYEQYF.

V usage is TRBV20-1 and J usage is TRBJ1-3, with unresolved D. Germline V gene lookup returns CDR1 DFQATT and CDR2 SNEGSKA (reference sequence). The V end lost 0 bases, the J end lost 4 bases, and 10 bases lay between the germline ends. This CDR3 spans 14 amino acids. The CDR3 DNA follows: TGCAGTGCTAGAGATCGACGGACGGGAAACACCATATATTTT. Protein sequence: CSARDRRTGNTIYF.

V is TRBV20-1 and J is TRBJ1-5; D might be TRBD1 (5 bases). From germline, CDR1 is DFQATT and CDR2 SNEGSKA (reference sequence). Trimming removed 2 bases from V and 4 bases from J, with 21 bases in between. CDR3 length equals 17 residues. As DNA, the CDR3 is TGCAGTGCTAGACCCCGAGTGGGGGGACTCTCGAATCAGCCCCAGCATTTT. This translates into CSARPRVGGLSNQPQHF.

This clonotype was counted a few times. This chain joins TRBV12-3 or TRBV12-4 and TRBJ2-7; 10 bases map to TRBD2. The J segment lost 2 bases and the V segment lost 6 bases, leaving 7 bases of the junction unmatched. The CDR3 has 15 amino acids. CDR3 region: CASSLTSGIAYEQYF. CDR3 nucleotides: TGTGCCAGCAGCCTAACTAGCGGGATAGCCTACGAGCAGTACTTC.

This clonotype was picked up a small number of times. For the CDR3, the DNA is TGCAGTGCTAGACTGACAGGGCTGGGGTCCGAGCAGTACTTC. Protein product: CSARLTGLGSEQYF. The V call is TRBV20-1, the J call TRBJ2-7; 7 positions agree with TRBD1. Per the germline V gene, CDR1 is DFQATT and CDR2 is SNEGSKA (reference sequence). J gave up 6 bases and V 2 bases, and 10 bases lay outside the gene matches. The CDR3 is 14 amino acids.

The rearrangement links TRBV7-9 to TRBJ2-3, with 14 nucleotides matching TRBD2. CDR1 is SEHNR, CDR2 FQNEAQ, per germline (reference sequence). The CDR3 length is 19 residues. CDR3 DNA sequence: TGTGCGGCGGACATCCAGACTAGCGGGAGGGCCACTAGCACAGATACGCAGTATTTT. The encoded protein is CAADIQTSGRATSTDTQYF.

The chain has TRBV24-1 and TRBJ2-1; 8 bases are a match to TRBD1. CDR1 KGHDR and CDR2 SFDVKD come from the germline V gene. With V trimmed by 4 bases and J by 7 bases, 11 bases remained unmatched. CDR3 length: 16 amino acids. CDR3 sequence (DNA): TGTGCCACCAGTGACCCCGGACAGGGATCGGGGAATGAGCAGTTCTTC. It is translated as CATSDPGQGSGNEQFF.

V usage is TRBV11-3 and J usage is TRBJ2-4; 7 nucleotides line up with TRBD1. The CDR3 is 13 residues long. After removal of 5 bases from V and 6 bases from J, the junction contained 4 bases not matched to a gene. The V gene's germline CDR1 is SGHNT and CDR2 YENEEA. CDR3 in amino acids: CASSPRDRNIQYF. CDR3 nucleotide sequence: TGTGCCAGCAGCCCCCGGGACAGAAACATTCAGTACTTC.

The gene calls are TRBV28 and TRBJ2-1; 8 bases agree with TRBD2. Losses at the gene ends were 2 bases for V and 7 bases for J; bases not matched to a gene: 10. Germline V gene sequence: CDR1 MDHEN, CDR2 SYDVKM. This CDR3 is 16 amino acids long. Here the CDR3 DNA reads TGTGCCAGCAGTTTACCCACCGGGAGGGCCGGGAATGAGCAGTTCTTC. Residues: CASSLPTGRAGNEQFF.